This T cell receptor (beta chain) appears in the sequencing data of a study of technical replicates of blood from a few donors. Germline assignment: CDR1 ENHRY and CDR2 SYGVKD. CDR3 length equals 14 residues. J lost 4 bases, V lost 4 bases, and 3 bases had no gene match. Libraries were prepared by immunoSEQ multiplex PCR; TCRdb keeps only in-frame clonotypes and omits some of them. The repertoire has about 83,000 clones, approximately 94% of them found once; the top ten carry around 0.24%. The chain is built from TRBV10-3 and TRBJ2-7; TRBD2 matches at 11 bases. The sample consisted of T cells isolated from PBMCs. The receptor was derived from a human donor in good health. CDR3 residues: CAISGTSGPYEQYF. The CDR3 DNA is TGTGCCATCAGTGGGACTAGCGGGCCGTACGAGCAGTACTTC.